One and the same sample provided the 8 T cell receptor beta chains below, sequenced in a study of blood T cells in healthy people across ages. Next came a second PCR, run for about 6 to 12 cycles, which used a sample-barcoded 5' primer along with a J-beta primer mix. TCRdb fed the 5' RACE reads into MiXCR, producing one record per CDR3 protein. This sample carries 780,000 or so distinct CDR3 sequences, 56% of them seen once, and the ten largest clones take about a quarter. The sample comprised blood. The receptors shown here come from a man aged 40-49 years in good health.

The chain carries TRBV20-1 and TRBJ2-3, with 7 nucleotides matching TRBD2. Germline assignment: CDR1 DFQATT and CDR2 SNEGSKA (reference sequence). This CDR3 comprises 18 residues. V gave up 1 base and J gave up 3 bases; unmatched junction bases: 16. The CDR3, as DNA: TGCAGTGCTAGAGTTTTGCAAGGACTAGGCTCCAGGACAGATACGCAGTATTTT. Translated: CSARVLQGLGSRTDTQYF.

The chain is built from TRBV28 and TRBJ2-4, with D tentatively TRBD1 or TRBD2 (6 bases each). Gene TRBJ2-7 matches the end of the DNA better, so the J call may be wrong. Germline V gene data show CDR1 as MDHEN and CDR2 as SYDVKM. This CDR3 is built from 16 residues. CDR3 in DNA: TGTGCCAGCAGTCTCTCAGCGTCGGGGGCTGTCTACGAGCAGTACTTC. Its translation is CASSLSASGAVYEQYF.

This clonotype was seen only a few times. This CDR3 is CSAGSGSSYEQYF. CDR3 coding DNA: TGCAGTGCTGGTAGCGGTAGCTCCTACGAGCAGTACTTC. The chain recombines TRBV20-1 with TRBJ2-7; possibly TRBD2 for D (6 bases). Trimming removed 5 bases at V and 0 bases at J, with 11 bases between. The V gene's germline CDR1 is DFQATT and CDR2 SNEGSKA (reference sequence). This CDR3 has 13 amino acids.

This clonotype was counted only a few times. The chain is built from TRBV11-2 and TRBJ2-5; D possibly corresponds to TRBD1 (6 bases). The germline gives CDR1 SGHAT, CDR2 FQNNGV. This CDR3 region has 12 residues. Trimming cost V 5 bases and J 7 bases, with 11 bases left between them. The CDR3 DNA is TGTGCCAGCAGCCGGACAGATGTGACCCAGTACTTC. Protein sequence: CASSRTDVTQYF.

V usage is TRBV20-1 and J usage is TRBJ1-2; D gene ambiguous. The V gene lost 6 bases and the J gene lost 3 bases, with 14 bases spanning the gap. This CDR3 has 13 residues. CDR1 and CDR2 from the germline V gene are DFQATT and SNEGSKA (reference sequence). The CDR3 sequence is CSAPDNSDYGYTF. The CDR3 DNA sequence: TGCAGTGCGCCCGACAACAGCGACTATGGCTACACCTTC.

On this clonotype itself: A junction end diverges from the germline sequence, so it may reflect a read error. The chain is built from TRBV4-2 and TRBJ2-3; TRBD2 matches at 14 bases. The CDR3 runs 18 residues. Germline lookup yields CDR1 LGHNA and CDR2 YNFKEQ. CDR3 coding DNA: TGTGCCAGCAGCCAACCGGGACTAGCGGGAGAGAGCACAGATGCGCAGTATTTT. This codes for CASSQPGLAGESTDAQYF.

This clonotype was seen only once. A junction boundary mismatches the germline segment, possibly from a read error. The V call is TRBV7-3, the J call TRBJ2-1; TRBD1 matches 8 bases. This CDR3 contains 15 residues. Germline V gene sequence: CDR1 SGHTA, CDR2 FQGTGA. The CDR3 sequence: CASSLAGGDYDEQFF. CDR3 nucleotide sequence: TGTGCCAGCAGCTTGGCAGGGGGCGACTACGATGAGCAGTTCTTC.

This clonotype occurred many times. The chain couples TRBV7-2 to TRBJ1-5; 7 bases are shared with TRBD1. Looked up from germline, CDR1 is SGHTA and CDR2 is FQGNSA. The CDR3 is 14 residues long. V shed 5 bases, J shed 5 bases, and the junction held 6 bases outside the gene matches. CDR3 sequence (DNA): TGTGCCAGCAGCCCTAACAGGGGAGATCAGCCCCAGCATTTT. This gives the protein CASSPNRGDQPQHF. The full variable domain, completed using reference TRBV7-2 and TRBJ1-5, is GAGVSQSPSNKVTEKGKDVELRCDPISGHTALYWYRQSLGQGLEFLIYFQGNSAPDKSGLPSDRFSAERTGGSVSTLTIQRTQQEDSAVYLCASSPNRGDQPQHFGDGTRLSIL.